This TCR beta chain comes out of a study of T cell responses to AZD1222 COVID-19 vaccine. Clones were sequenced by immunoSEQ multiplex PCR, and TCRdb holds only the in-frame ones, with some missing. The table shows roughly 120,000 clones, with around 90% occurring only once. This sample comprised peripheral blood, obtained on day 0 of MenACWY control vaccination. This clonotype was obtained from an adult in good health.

The CDR3 loop reads CASSGYYSNQPQHF. DNA of the CDR3: TGTGCCAGCAGTGGATATTATAGCAATCAGCCCCAGCATTTT. The chain combines TRBV2 with TRBJ1-5; D gene unclear. The CDR3 is made up of 14 amino acids. Trimming removed 4 bases from V and 0 bases from J, with 7 bases in between. Germline CDR1 SNHLY, CDR2 FYNNEI.